This T cell receptor (beta chain) was documented in a study of tumor and adjacent non-tumor tissue in lung cancer (dated by TCRdb to the late 2010s). Study-wide context: The cohort included about eleven adenocarcinoma, 2 squamous cell carcinoma and 1 small cell lung cancer patients. Among the approximately 15 patients, ages ranged from roughly 30 to 76 years, approximately 10 were men and 5 were women, and disease was TNM stage I to III. A total of 95 million to 150 million productive TCRbeta reads were generated by sequencing, corresponding to an average of about 4.17 million reads per sample. Using bulk TCRbeta repertoires from 15 lung cancer patients, the study set lung tumor tissue side by side with matched distant non-tumor lung tissue. TCRbeta CDR3 sequencing was performed on fewer than 35 paired specimens, with one tumor sample and one normal lung sample collected per patient.

There are a few counts of this clonotype. Its antigen is still unknown. One base away there is no much larger clone; base qualities are not given. Library generation was performed with multiplex PCR. The sequencing machine was an Illumina HiSeq 2500. Following protocols modified from ARM-PCR, the researchers constructed TCRbeta libraries through three rounds of nested PCR with primers (Table S4). Before sequencing, PCR products in the 200-500 bp range were cut out of the gel and cleaned up using the QIAquick gel extraction kit. The paper's data handling went like this. Trimmomatic was used to clean the reads, FLASH merged the cleaned reads into complete CDR3 sequences, and MiTCR assigned the sequences to V(D)J germline segments. Clonal diversity was computed as the inverse Simpson's index with VDJtools. A read counted as productive if the sequence was in-frame and lacked a premature stop codon. TCRdb's own reprocessing of the public reads used fastp at Q25 and MiXCR and kept productive beta chains. All rows with the same CDR3 protein become a single entry with the most common DNA and genes. The V and J calls follow TCRdb's processing rather than the paper's. The table for this sample lists under 150,000 distinct CDR3 sequences; approximately 66% of them were counted only once. The ten largest clones capture roughly 20% of the sample.

Overall results and qualifications from the work: Only around 15 patients were included in the cohort, and the need for larger samples and more detailed clinical data was noted by the authors. The methods do not name the sequencing platform or mention unique molecular identifiers. Because peripheral blood was not sequenced, blood TCRbeta repertoires in the lung cancer patients of the study were not examined. TCR diversity was significantly higher in younger patients, and higher tumor TCR diversity was associated with shorter overall and disease-free survival. TCR diversity (inverse Simpson) was significantly higher in tumor than in normal lung tissue (about 400 vs 180, P = 0.0075, Mann-Whitney U test). The top 100 clones accounted for a significantly larger cumulative portion of the repertoire in normal lung than in tumor tissue.

Bulk unsorted tissue served as the source for RNA extraction, and RNA quality was assessed using a NanoDrop ND-1000 and an Agilent 2100. Newly diagnosed lung cancer patients without prior chemotherapy who had been admitted for thoracic surgery in China between August and November 2014 were enrolled as donors. Patients who had received previous radiotherapy or chemotherapy, or who had another concurrent cancer, were excluded from the study. Pieces of surgical tissue measuring about 1-2.3 cm3 were kept in RNAlater solution and held at -80 degrees C until needed. The clonotype originates from a man aged 55 to 70 with small cell lung cancer. The sample was lung tumor tissue.

For the CDR3, the sequence is CASSQAPLATSTDTQYF. The nucleotides read TGTGCCAGCAGCCAAGCCCCACTAGCGACTAGCACAGATACGCAGTATTTT. Recombination linked TRBV4-2 to TRBJ2-3; 7 bases in between match TRBD2. The V end gives up 1 base and the J end 0 bases, leaving 7 bases in the junction not matched to a gene. CDR1 and CDR2 (LGHNA, YNFKEQ) derive from the germline V gene. The cysteine opens and the phenylalanine closes a CDR3 of 17 amino acids. This entry keeps only the CDR3 DNA: 51 bases, framed from base 1.